A selection of T cell receptor beta chains follows, all from one sample in a study of blood T cell repertoires in COVID-19. Here immunoSEQ multiplex PCR was the method, and the copy in TCRdb shows in-frame clones only, minus some. The sample contains tens of thousands of clones, 86% of which appear only once. Material for sequencing was peripheral blood. These receptors all stem from a man aged 25 to 45 with acute or convalescent COVID-19. Both conserved end residues are part of each CDR3. D genes are given only for firm matches. Clone size is shown for a subset of rows, as once, few, many or a class of expanded clone.

TRBJ2-5	-	TRBV7-9	-	TGTGCCAGCAGCGAGGCAGGGTCCGGGACCCAGTACTTC	CASSEAGSGTQYF
TRBJ2-7	TRBD2	TRBV19	-	TGTGCCAGTAGTCCCCCCGGGACTATTGGGGCCTACGAGCAGTACTTC	CASSPPGTIGAYEQYF
TRBJ2-3	-	TRBV5-8	few	TGTGCCAGCAGCTATACGGGCACAGATACGCAGTATTTT	CASSYTGTDTQYF
TRBJ2-5	-	TRBV5-1	-	TGCGCCAGCAGCTCTAGCTTAATGTACGAGACCCAGTACTTC	CASSSSLMYETQYF
TRBJ2-3	TRBD2	TRBV5-1	-	TGCGCCAGCAGCATAGGGACTAGCGGGAGGATGAGCACAGATACGCAGTATTTT	CASSIGTSGRMSTDTQYF
TRBJ1-4	-	TRBV6-1	few	TGTGCCAGCAGTGAAGCGGATGGGGAGGGGAATGAAAAACTGTTTTTT	CASSEADGEGNEKLFF
TRBJ1-2	-	TRBV24-1	-	TGTGCCACCAGTGACCTAGGTGGCTACACCTTC	CATSDLGGYTF
TRBJ2-5	TRBD2	TRBV7-9	-	TGTGCCAGCAGCTCTTTAGCGGGGCAAGAGACCCAGTACTTC	CASSSLAGQETQYF
TRBJ2-7	TRBD2	TRBV6-6	once	TGTGCCAGCAGTCCCCCCAGGAGCGGGAGAAGGGACGAGCAGTACTTC	CASSPPRSGRRDEQYF
TRBJ1-3	-	TRBV5-6	-	TGTGCCAGCAGCCTGGGAGTCTCTGGAAACACCATATATTTT	CASSLGVSGNTIYF
TRBJ2-1	TRBD1	TRBV5-4	-	TGTGCCAGCAGCTTGTATAGCCCGACAGGGGGCGATGAGCAGTTCTTC	CASSLYSPTGGDEQFF
TRBJ2-5	-	TRBV11-1	-	TGTGCCAGCAGATGGGACACTGCCAAGGAGACCCAGTACTTC	CASRWDTAKETQYF
TRBJ2-1	TRBD2	TRBV27	-	TGTGCCAGCAGCCCCGGGGGGGGGCCCTTGAATGAGCAGTTCTTC	CASSPGGGPLNEQFF
TRBJ2-1	-	TRBV11-2	-	TGTGCCAGCAGCTATCTGACAGAAAGGATTGAGCAGTTCTTC	CASSYLTERIEQFF
TRBJ2-6	TRBD1	TRBV28	-	TGTGCCAGCAGCCCCATGGGACAGGGGGCTTCTGGGGCCAACGTCCTGACTTTC	CASSPMGQGASGANVLTF
TRBJ2-1	-	TRBV6-5	-	TGTGCCAGCAGTTACTCGGACAGGGAGGGGTTGGATGAGCAGTTCTTC	CASSYSDREGLDEQFF
TRBJ1-2	-	TRBV27	-	TGTGCCAGCAGTTTAGCGAAGAACTATGGCTACACCTTC	CASSLAKNYGYTF
TRBJ1-3	-	TRBV23-1	few	TGCGCCAGCAGTCACCCGACCGGACGGACCGCCGGGAGTATACCCTCTGGAAACACCATATATTTT	CASSHPTGRTAGSIPSGNTIYF
TRBJ1-1	-	TRBV5-4	-	TGTGCCAGCAGCACCCGACAGACGCTCACTGAAGCTTTCTTT	CASSTRQTLTEAFF
TRBJ1-3	-	TRBV2	-	TGTGCCAGCAAGGGGGACGGAAACACCATATATTTT	CASKGDGNTIYF
TRBJ1-5	TRBD1	TRBV28	-	TGTGCCAGCAGTTCTCGACAGGGAGGATCTCAGCCCCAGCATTTT	CASSSRQGGSQPQHF
TRBJ1-6	-	TRBV4-3	few	TGCGCCAGCAGCCAAGATGAGGGATCACCCCTCCACTTT	CASSQDEGSPLHF